These T cell receptor beta chains were read from a single sample in a study of early T cells in non-severe SARS-CoV-2 infection. TCRdb re-called the 5' RACE reads with MiXCR, one entry per CDR3 protein. The table lists approximately 97,000 distinct CDR3 sequences, about 12% of them singletons. Source material: whole blood. The receptors here all came from an adult who was a healthcare worker with PCR-confirmed SARS-CoV-2 infection or an uninfected control (not recorded which). The CDR3 runs from the conserved cysteine through the conserved F or W. Fields, in order: D gene, J gene, V gene, clone size, CDR3 protein, CDR3 DNA. The D gene is left open where the match is weak. Expanded clones are given a class, and other clones once, few, many or no size at all.

D gene: TRBD2; J gene: TRBJ2-6; V gene: TRBV6-4; clone size: many; CDR3 protein: CASSSGGGHGANVLTF; CDR3 DNA: TGTGCCAGCAGTTCGGGAGGGGGGCACGGGGCCAACGTCCTGACTTTC
D gene: TRBD2; J gene: TRBJ2-7; V gene: TRBV9; clone size: -; CDR3 protein: CASSVEGTSYREQYF; CDR3 DNA: TGTGCCAGCAGCGTAGAAGGGACTAGTTATCGCGAGCAGTACTTC
D gene: TRBD1; J gene: TRBJ2-2; V gene: TRBV4-1; clone size: -; CDR3 protein: CASSQRTGGNTGELFF; CDR3 DNA: TGCGCCAGCAGCCAAAGGACAGGGGGCAACACCGGGGAGCTGTTTTTT
D gene: -; J gene: TRBJ2-1; V gene: TRBV20-1; clone size: many; CDR3 protein: CSARTTSNEQFF; CDR3 DNA: TGCAGTGCCAGAACGACTAGTAATGAGCAGTTCTTC
D gene: -; J gene: TRBJ1-6; V gene: TRBV7-9; clone size: -; CDR3 protein: CASSQRSRGSLHF; CDR3 DNA: TGTGCCAGCAGCCAGAGATCGAGGGGATCCCTCCACTTT
D gene: TRBD2; J gene: TRBJ2-7; V gene: TRBV25-1; clone size: -; CDR3 protein: CASSEWGGEQYF; CDR3 DNA: TGTGCCAGCAGTGAATGGGGGGGCGAGCAGTACTTC
D gene: -; J gene: TRBJ2-7; V gene: TRBV4-1; clone size: many; CDR3 protein: CASSQDLSGYEQYF; CDR3 DNA: TGCGCCAGCAGCCAAGACCTAAGCGGGTACGAGCAGTACTTC
D gene: -; J gene: TRBJ2-1; V gene: TRBV15; clone size: few; CDR3 protein: CATSSNNEQFF; CDR3 DNA: TGTGCCACCAGCAGTAACAATGAGCAGTTCTTC
D gene: -; J gene: TRBJ1-3; V gene: TRBV7-9; clone size: -; CDR3 protein: CASSLGVANTIYF; CDR3 DNA: TGTGCCAGCAGCTTAGGGGTGGCAAACACCATATATTTT
D gene: TRBD2; J gene: TRBJ2-1; V gene: TRBV5-1; clone size: -; CDR3 protein: CASSLALAGGGYNEQFF; CDR3 DNA: TGCGCCAGCAGCTTGGCCTTAGCGGGAGGGGGATACAATGAGCAGTTCTTC
D gene: -; J gene: TRBJ2-6; V gene: TRBV19; clone size: many; CDR3 protein: CASSIRGSGANVLTF; CDR3 DNA: TGTGCCAGTAGTATTCGAGGTAGTGGGGCCAACGTCCTGACCTTC